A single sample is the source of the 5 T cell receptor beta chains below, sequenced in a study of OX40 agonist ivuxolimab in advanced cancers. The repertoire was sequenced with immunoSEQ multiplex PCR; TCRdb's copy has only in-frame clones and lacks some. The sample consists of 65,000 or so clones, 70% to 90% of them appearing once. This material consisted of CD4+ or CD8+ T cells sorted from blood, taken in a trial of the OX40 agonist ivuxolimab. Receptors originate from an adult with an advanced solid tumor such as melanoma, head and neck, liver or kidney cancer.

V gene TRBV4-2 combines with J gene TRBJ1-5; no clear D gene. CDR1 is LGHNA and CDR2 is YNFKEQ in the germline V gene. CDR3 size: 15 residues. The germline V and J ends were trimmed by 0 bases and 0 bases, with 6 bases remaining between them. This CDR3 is CASSQETNSNQPQHF. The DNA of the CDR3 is TGTGCCAGCAGCCAAGAAACAAATAGCAATCAGCCCCAGCATTTT.

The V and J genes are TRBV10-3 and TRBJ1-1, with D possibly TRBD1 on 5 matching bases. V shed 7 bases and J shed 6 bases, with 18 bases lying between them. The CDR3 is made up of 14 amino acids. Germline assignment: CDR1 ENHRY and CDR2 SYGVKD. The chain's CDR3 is CAINNGQIYAEAFF. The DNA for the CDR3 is TGTGCCATCAACAACGGACAAATCTACGCTGAAGCTTTCTTT.

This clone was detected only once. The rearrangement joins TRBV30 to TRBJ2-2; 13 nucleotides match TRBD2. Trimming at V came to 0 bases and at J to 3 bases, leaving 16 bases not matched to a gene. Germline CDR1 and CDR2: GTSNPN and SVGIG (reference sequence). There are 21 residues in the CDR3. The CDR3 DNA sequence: TGTGCCTGGAGTGTACCAAGAACCGGGACTAGCGGGATGTTCTACACCGGGGAGCTGTTTTTT. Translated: CAWSVPRTGTSGMFYTGELFF.

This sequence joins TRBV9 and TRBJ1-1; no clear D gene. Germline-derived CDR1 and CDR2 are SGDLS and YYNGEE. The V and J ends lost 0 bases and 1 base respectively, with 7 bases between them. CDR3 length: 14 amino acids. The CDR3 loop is CASSVDEGNTEAFF. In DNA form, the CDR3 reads TGTGCCAGCAGCGTAGATGAAGGGAACACTGAAGCTTTCTTT.

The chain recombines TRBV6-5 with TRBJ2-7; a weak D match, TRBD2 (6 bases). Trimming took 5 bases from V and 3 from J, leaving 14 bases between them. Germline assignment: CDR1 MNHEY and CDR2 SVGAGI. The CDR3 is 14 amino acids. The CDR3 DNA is TGTGCCAGCAGTCCATTCTCGGGGGACTACGAGCAGTACTTC. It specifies CASSPFSGDYEQYF.